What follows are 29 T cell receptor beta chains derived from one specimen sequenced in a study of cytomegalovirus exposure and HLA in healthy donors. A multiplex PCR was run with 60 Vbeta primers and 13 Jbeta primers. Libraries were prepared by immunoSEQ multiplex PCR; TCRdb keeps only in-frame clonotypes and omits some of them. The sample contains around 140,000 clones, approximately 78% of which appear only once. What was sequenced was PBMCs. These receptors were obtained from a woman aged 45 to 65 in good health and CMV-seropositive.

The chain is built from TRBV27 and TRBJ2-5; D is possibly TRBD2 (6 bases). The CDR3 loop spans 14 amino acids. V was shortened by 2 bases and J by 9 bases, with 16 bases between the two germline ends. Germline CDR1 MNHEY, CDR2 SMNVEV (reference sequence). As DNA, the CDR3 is TGTGCCAGCAGTTTAGGGACTGGCGGTGGGGCCCAGTACTTC. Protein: CASSLGTGGGAQYF.

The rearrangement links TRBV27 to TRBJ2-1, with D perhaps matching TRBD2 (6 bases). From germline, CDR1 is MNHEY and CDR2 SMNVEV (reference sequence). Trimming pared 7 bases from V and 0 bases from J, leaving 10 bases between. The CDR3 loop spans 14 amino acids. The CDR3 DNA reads TGTGCCAGCAAGAGCGGGCTCTCCTACAATGAGCAGTTCTTC. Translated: CASKSGLSYNEQFF.

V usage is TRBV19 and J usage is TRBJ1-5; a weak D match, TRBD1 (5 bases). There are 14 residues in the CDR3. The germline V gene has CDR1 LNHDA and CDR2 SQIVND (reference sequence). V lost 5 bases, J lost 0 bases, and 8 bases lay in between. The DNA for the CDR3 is TGTGCCAGTAGTCGACAGAATAGCAATCAGCCCCAGCATTTT. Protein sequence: CASSRQNSNQPQHF.

The DNA for the CDR3 is TGCAGCGCCAAAAAGGGAGGGGCTGCTAGCACAGATACGCAGTATTTT. It codes for CSAKKGGAASTDTQYF. The rearrangement joins TRBV29-1 to TRBJ2-3, with 7 bases identical to TRBD2. Germline assignment: CDR1 SQVTM and CDR2 ANQGSEA. V dropped 7 bases and J dropped 0; count of bases not matched to a gene: 13. The CDR3 is 16 residues long.

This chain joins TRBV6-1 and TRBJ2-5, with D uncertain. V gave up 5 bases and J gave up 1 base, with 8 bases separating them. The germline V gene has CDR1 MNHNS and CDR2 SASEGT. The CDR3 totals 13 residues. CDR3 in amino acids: CASSQDAQETQYF. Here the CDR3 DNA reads TGTGCCAGCAGTCAGGATGCCCAAGAGACCCAGTACTTC.

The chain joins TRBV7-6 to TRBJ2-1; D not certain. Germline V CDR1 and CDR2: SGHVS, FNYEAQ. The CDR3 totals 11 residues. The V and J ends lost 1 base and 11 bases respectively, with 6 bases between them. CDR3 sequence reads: CASSLGHKQFF. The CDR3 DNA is TGTGCCAGCAGCTTAGGACATAAGCAGTTCTTC.

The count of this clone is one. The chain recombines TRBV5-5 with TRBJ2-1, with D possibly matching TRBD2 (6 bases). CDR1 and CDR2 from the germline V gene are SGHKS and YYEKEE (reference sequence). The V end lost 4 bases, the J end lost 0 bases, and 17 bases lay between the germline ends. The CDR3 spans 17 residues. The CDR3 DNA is TGTGCCAGCAGCCCTTGGGGCGGAGGGAGCTCCTACAATGAGCAGTTCTTC. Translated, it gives CASSPWGGGSSYNEQFF.

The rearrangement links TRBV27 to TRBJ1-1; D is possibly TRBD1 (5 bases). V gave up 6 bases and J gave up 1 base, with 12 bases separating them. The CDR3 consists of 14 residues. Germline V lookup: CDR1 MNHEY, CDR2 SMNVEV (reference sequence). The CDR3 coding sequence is TGTGCCAGCAGGGCCTACAGGCCGAACACTGAAGCTTTCTTT. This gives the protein CASRAYRPNTEAFF.

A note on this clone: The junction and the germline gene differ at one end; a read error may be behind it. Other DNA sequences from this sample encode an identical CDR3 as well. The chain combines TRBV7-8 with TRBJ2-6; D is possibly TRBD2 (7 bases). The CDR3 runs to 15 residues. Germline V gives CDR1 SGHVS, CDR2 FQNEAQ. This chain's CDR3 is CASSLGGAGANVLTF. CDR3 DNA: TGTGCCAGCAGCTTGGGGGGGGCTGGGGCCAACGTCCTGACCTTC.

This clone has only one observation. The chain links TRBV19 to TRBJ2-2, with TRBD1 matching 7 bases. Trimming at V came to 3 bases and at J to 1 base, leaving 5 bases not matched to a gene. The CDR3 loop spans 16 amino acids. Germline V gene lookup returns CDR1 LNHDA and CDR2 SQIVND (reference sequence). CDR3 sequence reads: CASSMRAGGNTGELFF. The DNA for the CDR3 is TGTGCCAGTAGTATGAGGGCAGGGGGGAACACCGGGGAGCTGTTTTTT.

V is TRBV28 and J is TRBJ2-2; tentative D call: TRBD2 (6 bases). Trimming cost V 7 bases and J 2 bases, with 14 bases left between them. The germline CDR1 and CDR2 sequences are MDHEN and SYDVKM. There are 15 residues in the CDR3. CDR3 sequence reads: CASTLHGGNTGELFF. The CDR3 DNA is TGTGCCAGCACCCTCCACGGGGGAAACACCGGGGAGCTGTTTTTT.

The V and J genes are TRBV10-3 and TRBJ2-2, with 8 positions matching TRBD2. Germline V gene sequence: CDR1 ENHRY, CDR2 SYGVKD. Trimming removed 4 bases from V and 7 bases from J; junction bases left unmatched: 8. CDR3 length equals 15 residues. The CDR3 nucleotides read TGTGCCATCAGTGGCGGGGGGTTCAGTGACGGGGAGCTGTTTTTT. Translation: CAISGGGFSDGELFF.

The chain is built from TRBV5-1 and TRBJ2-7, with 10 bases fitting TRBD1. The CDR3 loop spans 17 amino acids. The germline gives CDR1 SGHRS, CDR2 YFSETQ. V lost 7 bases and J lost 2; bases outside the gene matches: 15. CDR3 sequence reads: CASGTRPGQGFPYEQYF. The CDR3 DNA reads TGCGCCAGCGGGACGCGGCCGGGACAGGGGTTTCCCTACGAGCAGTACTTC.

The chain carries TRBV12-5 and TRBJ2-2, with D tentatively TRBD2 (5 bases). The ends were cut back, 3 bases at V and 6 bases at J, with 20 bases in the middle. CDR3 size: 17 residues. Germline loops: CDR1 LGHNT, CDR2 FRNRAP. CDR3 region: CASGLTSGPYGAGELFF. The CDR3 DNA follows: TGTGCTAGTGGTTTAACTAGTGGGCCCTACGGAGCCGGGGAGCTGTTTTTT. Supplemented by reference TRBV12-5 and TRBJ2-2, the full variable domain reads DARVTQTPRHKVTEMGQEVTMRCQPILGHNTVFWYRQTMMQGLELLAYFRNRAPLDDSGMPKDRFSAEMPDATLATLKIQPSEPRDSAVYFCASGLTSGPYGAGELFFGEGSRLTVL.

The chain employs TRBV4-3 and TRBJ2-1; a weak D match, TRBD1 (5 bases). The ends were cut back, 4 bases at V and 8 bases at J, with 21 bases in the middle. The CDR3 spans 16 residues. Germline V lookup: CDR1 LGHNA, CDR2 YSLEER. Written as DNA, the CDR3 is TGCGCCAGCAGCCCTTACTTCTCAGGGATTTCGGATGAGCAGTTCTTC. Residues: CASSPYFSGISDEQFF.

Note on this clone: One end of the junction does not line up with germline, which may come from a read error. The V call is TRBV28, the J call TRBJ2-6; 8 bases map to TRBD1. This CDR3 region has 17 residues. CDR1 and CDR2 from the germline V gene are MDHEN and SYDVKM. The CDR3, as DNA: TGTGCCAGCAGTCCCCGGACAGGGAACTCTGGGGCCAACGGCCTGACTTTC. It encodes CASSPRTGNSGANGLTF.

This CDR3 is CASSGGTGGSTDTQYF. Written as DNA, the CDR3 is TGCGCCAGCAGCGGGGGGACAGGGGGAAGCACAGATACGCAGTATTTT. The chain carries TRBV5-1 and TRBJ2-3, with 11 bases fitting TRBD1. Trimming at V came to 4 bases and at J to 0 bases, leaving 4 bases not matched to a gene. Germline V gene data show CDR1 as SGHRS and CDR2 as YFSETQ. The CDR3 is 16 amino acids.

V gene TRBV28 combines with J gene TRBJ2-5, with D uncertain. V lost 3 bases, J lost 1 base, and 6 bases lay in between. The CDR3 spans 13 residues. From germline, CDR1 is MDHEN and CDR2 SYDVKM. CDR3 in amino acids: CASSFNSQETQYF. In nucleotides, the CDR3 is TGTGCCAGCAGTTTTAACAGCCAAGAGACCCAGTACTTC.

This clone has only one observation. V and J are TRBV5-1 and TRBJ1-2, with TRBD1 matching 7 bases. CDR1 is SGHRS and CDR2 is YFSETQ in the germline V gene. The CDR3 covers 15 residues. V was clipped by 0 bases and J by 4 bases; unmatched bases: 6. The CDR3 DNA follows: TGCGCCAGCAGCTTGGGACAGGGACCTCTCTATGGCTACACCTTC. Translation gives CASSLGQGPLYGYTF.

CDR3 sequence (DNA): TGTGCCAGCAGCCCAATCGAAGAGGCTGAAAAACTGTTTTTT. Protein: CASSPIEEAEKLFF. The rearrangement joins TRBV7-8 to TRBJ1-4; D unresolved. Trimming shortened V by 5 bases and J by 7 bases, and 14 bases separated the two germline ends. Germline V gene data show CDR1 as SGHVS and CDR2 as FQNEAQ. The CDR3 contains 14 residues.

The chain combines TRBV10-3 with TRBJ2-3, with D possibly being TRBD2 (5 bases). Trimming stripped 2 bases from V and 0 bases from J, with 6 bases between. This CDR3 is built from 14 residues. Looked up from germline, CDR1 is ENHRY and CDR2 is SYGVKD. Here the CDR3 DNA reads TGTGCCATCAGTGAGCGGGGAAGCACAGATACGCAGTATTTT. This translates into CAISERGSTDTQYF.

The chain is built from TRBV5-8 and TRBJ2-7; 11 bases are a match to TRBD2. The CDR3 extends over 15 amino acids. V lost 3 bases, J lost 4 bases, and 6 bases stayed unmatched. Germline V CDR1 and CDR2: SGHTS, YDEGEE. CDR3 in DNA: TGTGCCAGCAGCTCAGCCGGGACTAGCGGTTACGAGCAGTACTTC. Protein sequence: CASSSAGTSGYEQYF.

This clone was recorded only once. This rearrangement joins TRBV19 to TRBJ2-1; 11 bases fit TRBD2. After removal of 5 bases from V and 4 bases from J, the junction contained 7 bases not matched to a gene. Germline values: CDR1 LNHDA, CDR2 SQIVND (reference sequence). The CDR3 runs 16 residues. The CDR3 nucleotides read TGTGCCAGTAGTTCCGACAGACTAGCGGGGTACAATGAGCAGTTCTTC. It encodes CASSSDRLAGYNEQFF.

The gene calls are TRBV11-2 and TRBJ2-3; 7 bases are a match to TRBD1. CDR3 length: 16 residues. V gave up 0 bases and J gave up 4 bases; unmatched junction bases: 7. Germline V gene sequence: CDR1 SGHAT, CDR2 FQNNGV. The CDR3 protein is CASSLDPTGLSDTQYF. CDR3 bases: TGTGCCAGCAGCTTAGATCCGACAGGGTTATCAGATACGCAGTATTTT.

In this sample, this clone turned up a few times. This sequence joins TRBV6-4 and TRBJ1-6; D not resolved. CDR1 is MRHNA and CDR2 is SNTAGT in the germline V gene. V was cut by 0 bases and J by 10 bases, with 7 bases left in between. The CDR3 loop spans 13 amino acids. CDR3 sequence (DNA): TGTGCCAGCAGTGACTCGATCTACTCACCCCTCCACTTT. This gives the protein CASSDSIYSPLHF.

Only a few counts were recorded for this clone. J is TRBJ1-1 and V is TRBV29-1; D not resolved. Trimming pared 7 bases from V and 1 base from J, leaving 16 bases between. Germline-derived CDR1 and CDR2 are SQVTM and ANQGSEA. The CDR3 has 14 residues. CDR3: CSAYRTLGNTEAFF. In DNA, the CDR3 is TGCAGCGCTTACAGAACACTTGGGAACACTGAAGCTTTCTTT.

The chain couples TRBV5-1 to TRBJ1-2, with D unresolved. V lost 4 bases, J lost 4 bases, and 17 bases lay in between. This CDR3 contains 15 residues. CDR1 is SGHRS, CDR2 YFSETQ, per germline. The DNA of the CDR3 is TGCGCCAGCAGCACCGAGGGAGCCTTATCCTATGGCTACACCTTC. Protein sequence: CASSTEGALSYGYTF. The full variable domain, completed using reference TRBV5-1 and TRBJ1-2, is KAGVTQTPRYLIKTRGQQVTLSCSPISGHRSVSWYQQTPGQGLQFLFEYFSETQRNKGNFPGRFSGRQFSNSRSEMNVSTLELGDSALYLCASSTEGALSYGYTFGSGTRLTVV.

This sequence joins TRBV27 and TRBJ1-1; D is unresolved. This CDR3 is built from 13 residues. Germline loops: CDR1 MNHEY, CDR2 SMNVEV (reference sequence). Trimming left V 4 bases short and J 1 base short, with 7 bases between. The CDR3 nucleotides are TGTGCCAGCAGTTACGGTTGGAACACTGAAGCTTTCTTT. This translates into CASSYGWNTEAFF.

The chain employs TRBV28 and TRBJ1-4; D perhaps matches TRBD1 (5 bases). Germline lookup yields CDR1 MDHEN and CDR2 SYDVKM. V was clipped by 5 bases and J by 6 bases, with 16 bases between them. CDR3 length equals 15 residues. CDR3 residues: CASSLGRGLYEKLFF. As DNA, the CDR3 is TGTGCCAGCAGTCTAGGCCGGGGACTGTATGAAAAACTGTTTTTT. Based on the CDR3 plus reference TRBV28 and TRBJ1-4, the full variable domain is DVKVTQSSRYLVKRTGEKVFLECVQDMDHENMFWYRQDPGLGLRLIYFSYDVKMKEKGDIPEGYSVSREKKERFSLILESASTNQTSMYLCASSLGRGLYEKLFFGSGTQLSVL.